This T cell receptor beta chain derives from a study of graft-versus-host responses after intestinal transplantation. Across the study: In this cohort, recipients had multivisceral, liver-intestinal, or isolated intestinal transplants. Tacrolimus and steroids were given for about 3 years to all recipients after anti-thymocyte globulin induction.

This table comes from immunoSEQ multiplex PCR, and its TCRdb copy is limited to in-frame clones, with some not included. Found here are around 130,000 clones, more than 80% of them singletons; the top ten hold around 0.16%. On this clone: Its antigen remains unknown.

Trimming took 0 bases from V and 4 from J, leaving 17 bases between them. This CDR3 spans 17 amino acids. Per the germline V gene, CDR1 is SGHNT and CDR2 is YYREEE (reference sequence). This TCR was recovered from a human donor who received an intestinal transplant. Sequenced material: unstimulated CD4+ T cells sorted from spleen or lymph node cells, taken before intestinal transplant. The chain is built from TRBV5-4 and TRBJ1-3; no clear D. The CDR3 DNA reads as TGTGCCAGCAGCTTGGAGTGGTCGGTGGCAGGAGGAAACACCATATATTTT. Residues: CASSLEWSVAGGNTIYF.